A selection of T cell receptor beta chains follows, all from one sample in a study of T cell responses to AZD1222 COVID-19 vaccine. TCRdb's copy holds only in-frame clones and misses some; the assay was immunoSEQ multiplex PCR. The sample records 150,000 to 180,000 clones, 70% to 90% being singletons. The material was peripheral blood, obtained on day 0 of MenACWY control vaccination. The receptor source for this set is an adult in good health. Each CDR3 is given with its conserved first and last residue. The order of the fields is D gene, J gene, CDR3 length, clone size, V gene, CDR3 DNA, CDR3 protein. A D gene is named only where the DNA matches it firmly. The size field is filled for only some rows; it gives once, few, many or a size class.

>.|TRBJ1-6|13|.|TRBV25-1
TGTGCCAGCAGTGCGTCTGGGAATTCACCCCTCCACTTT
CASSASGNSPLHF
>.|TRBJ1-6|16|.|TRBV5-1
TGCGCCAGCAGCACCGGGACAACGCATGACCTTTCACCCCTCCACTTT
CASSTGTTHDLSPLHF
>.|TRBJ1-4|16|.|TRBV5-6
TGTGCCAGCAGCTTGGGGGGCCTGGGAGAGGGTGAAAAACTGTTTTTT
CASSLGGLGEGEKLFF
>TRBD1|TRBJ2-3|15|.|TRBV24-1
TGTGCCACCAGTGACCGGGGACAGGGGATAGATACGCAGTATTTT
CATSDRGQGIDTQYF
>.|TRBJ2-6|17|.|TRBV13
TGTGCCAGCAGCCCCGACTCTTCCAGTTCTGGGGCCAACGTCCTGACTTTC
CASSPDSSSSGANVLTF
>.|TRBJ2-1|15|.|TRBV11-2
TGTGCCAGCAGCTCACCCAGGGCGGCTTTGAGGGAGCAGTTCTTC
CASSSPRAALREQFF
>.|TRBJ1-2|16|.|TRBV3-1/TRBV3-2
TGTGCCAGCAGCCAAGATCCTAGCCTCACCCCCTATGGCTACACCTTC
CASSQDPSLTPYGYTF
>.|TRBJ1-4|14|.|TRBV5-5
TGTGCCAGCAGCTTAGGAGTTTCGGGTGAAAAACTGTTTTTT
CASSLGVSGEKLFF
>.|TRBJ1-1|14|.|TRBV5-1
TGCGCCAGCAGCTTGGGCCAATTGCGCGCTGAAGCTTTCTTT
CASSLGQLRAEAFF
>TRBD1|TRBJ1-2|12|.|TRBV7-2
TGTGCCAGCAGCTACAGGGGTCTGGGCTACACCTTC
CASSYRGLGYTF
>.|TRBJ2-3|14|.|TRBV19
TGTGCCAGTAGTATAGCTCCTAGCGCGGATACGCAGTATTTT
CASSIAPSADTQYF
>TRBD2|TRBJ2-7|15|.|TRBV9
TGTGCCAGCAGCCCCCGGACTAGCGGGAACTACGAGCAGTACTTC
CASSPRTSGNYEQYF
>.|TRBJ2-1|10|.|TRBV20-1
TGCAGTGCTAAACGGGGTGAGCAGTTCTTC
CSAKRGEQFF
>.|TRBJ1-5|16|once|TRBV19
TGTGCCAGTAGTATCGGAAGGCCTTATAGCAATCAGCCCCAGCATTTT
CASSIGRPYSNQPQHF
>.|TRBJ1-6|15|.|TRBV6-5
TGTGCCAGCAGTACCGGGGGCGGGTATAATTCACCCCTCCACTTT
CASSTGGGYNSPLHF
>TRBD1|TRBJ1-6|14|.|TRBV7-9
TGTGCCAGCAGCTCCGGGACAGAGCATTCACCCCTCCACTTT
CASSSGTEHSPLHF
>TRBD1|TRBJ1-3|16|few|TRBV3-1/TRBV3-2
TGTGCCAGCAGTCTTTCCGGGACAGGGCCTGGAAACACCATATATTTT
CASSLSGTGPGNTIYF
>.|TRBJ2-5|12|.|TRBV29-1
TGCAGCTCTCAGGGAGCGGGAGAGACCCAGTACTTC
CSSQGAGETQYF
>.|TRBJ2-2|12|.|TRBV6-5
TGTGCCAGCCGAACAGCGGCCGGGGAGCTGTTTTTT
CASRTAAGELFF
>.|TRBJ2-7|13|.|TRBV11-3
TGTGCCAGCAGTTCGGAGGGTATGGACGAGCAGTACTTC
CASSSEGMDEQYF
>.|TRBJ1-1|13|.|TRBV10-1
TGCGCCACCAGGGGAGCGGCGAATACTGAAGCTTTCTTT
CATRGAANTEAFF
>.|TRBJ1-1|16|.|TRBV6-1
TGTGCCAGCAGTGCGTACGGGGGGCTGGGGAACACTGAAGCTTTCTTT
CASSAYGGLGNTEAFF
>.|TRBJ2-3|15|.|TRBV20-1
TGCAGTGCGAGTGCCCCCCGGGGCAGCACAGATACGCAGTATTTT
CSASAPRGSTDTQYF
>TRBD2|TRBJ2-7|16|.|TRBV28
TGTGCCAGCAGTTTGGGGGATAGCGGGGGTTCCTACGAGCAGTACTTC
CASSLGDSGGSYEQYF
>TRBD1|TRBJ1-4|14|.|TRBV5-4
TGTGCCAGCAGCTTTACAGGGGTAAATGAAAAACTGTTTTTT
CASSFTGVNEKLFF
>.|TRBJ2-7|14|once|TRBV5-1
TGCGCCAGCAGCTTGTGGCCGGGATCGGACGAGCAGTACTTC
CASSLWPGSDEQYF
>.|TRBJ2-2|13|.|TRBV9
TGTGCCAGCAGCGTATGGGAAGACGGGGAGCTGTTTTTT
CASSVWEDGELFF
>.|TRBJ1-2|12|.|TRBV5-8
TGTGCCAGCAGCTTTAAGGAGTATGGCTACACCTTC
CASSFKEYGYTF
>.|TRBJ2-1|14|.|TRBV28
TGTGCCAGCAGTTTGGGCAGCACCTACAATGAGCAGTTCTTC
CASSLGSTYNEQFF
>TRBD1|TRBJ1-1|15|.|TRBV6-1
TGTGCCAGCAGTGAAGAATTTTGGGACAGGGAGGACGCTTTCTTT
CASSEEFWDREDAFF
>.|TRBJ1-4|15|.|TRBV24-1
TGTGCCACCAGTGACCCCACAGAGCTTAATGAAAAACTGTTTTTT
CATSDPTELNEKLFF
>.|TRBJ1-1|14|few|TRBV7-9
TGTGCCAGCAGCATTAAGGGGGGAGGTACTGAAGCTTTCTTT
CASSIKGGGTEAFF
>TRBD1|TRBJ1-6|15|.|TRBV2
TGTGCCAGCAGAACTGACAGGGGAGTAAGTTCACCCCTCCACTTT
CASRTDRGVSSPLHF
>.|TRBJ2-5|13|.|TRBV29-1
TGCAGCGTTGGGGAGGCTAGACAAGAGACCCAGTACTTC
CSVGEARQETQYF
>TRBD1|TRBJ2-5|17|.|TRBV4-2
TGTGCCAGCAGCCAAGATCGTAAGGGGGCGCGACAAGAGACCCAGTACTTC
CASSQDRKGARQETQYF
>TRBD1|TRBJ2-3|13|once|TRBV6-5
TGTGCCAGCAGTTACGACAGGGGCCATACGCAGTATTTT
CASSYDRGHTQYF
>TRBD1|TRBJ2-5|14|.|TRBV11-2
TGTGCCAGCAGTTGGGACAGGGGGCTTGAGACCCAGTACTTC
CASSWDRGLETQYF
>.|TRBJ1-1|15|.|TRBV4-3
TGCGCCAGCAGCCAGAAGGATGGGGCTTGGACTGAAGCTTTCTTT
CASSQKDGAWTEAFF
>TRBD1|TRBJ2-6|16|.|TRBV5-1
TGCGCCAGCAGCTTTCCAGGGGGTATTGGGGCCAACGTCCTGACTTTC
CASSFPGGIGANVLTF
>.|TRBJ2-3|11|.|TRBV2
TGTGCCAGCAGTGAAAGAGATACGCAGTATTTT
CASSERDTQYF
>.|TRBJ1-2|14|.|TRBV5-4
TGTGCCAGCAGCCCCCGCACAGGGTACTATGGCTACACCTTC
CASSPRTGYYGYTF
>.|TRBJ1-6|18|.|TRBV7-9
TGTGCCAGCAGCTTAGGGTTCCTCAAGCTTCAGAGTAGTTCACCCCTCCACTTT
CASSLGFLKLQSSSPLHF
>TRBD1|TRBJ2-3|15|.|TRBV6-5
TGTGCCAGCAGCCTCACAGACCGGACAGGCGATACGCAGTATTTT
CASSLTDRTGDTQYF
>.|TRBJ2-5|14|.|TRBV6-6
TGTGCCAGCAGTTCCGTAGGTATCCAAGAGACCCAGTACTTC
CASSSVGIQETQYF
>.|TRBJ1-2|13|once|TRBV6-5
TGTGCCAGCAGTTACATAGGGGACTATGGCTACACCTTC
CASSYIGDYGYTF
>.|TRBJ2-1|16|.|TRBV7-9
TGTGCCAGCAGCCCCCCGGGGGGCGGGGGTCAGAATGAGCAGTTCTTC
CASSPPGGGGQNEQFF
>.|TRBJ1-3|12|.|TRBV12-5
TGTGCTACGGCGACGGATGGAAACACCATATATTTT
CATATDGNTIYF
>.|TRBJ2-3|14|.|TRBV4-1
TGCGCCAGCAGCCCAATAACAGGTACAGATACGCAGTATTTT
CASSPITGTDTQYF
>.|TRBJ2-1|11|.|TRBV29-1
TGCAGCGTTGCCTCGGGGAGTGAGCAGTTCTTC
CSVASGSEQFF
>.|TRBJ1-1|15|once|TRBV5-6
TGTGCCAGCAGACTGTTGGACAGATCCAACACTGAAGCTTTCTTT
CASRLLDRSNTEAFF
>.|TRBJ2-5|13|.|TRBV29-1
TGCAGCGTTGAGGCAGACCACTCAGAGACCCAGTACTTC
CSVEADHSETQYF
>TRBD2|TRBJ2-3|16|.|TRBV15
TGTGCCACCAGCAGAGCCAGCGGGAGGGCCGGCGATACGCAGTATTTT
CATSRASGRAGDTQYF
>TRBD1|TRBJ2-5|14|.|TRBV7-2
TGTGCCAGCAGCTACACAGGGGGCTCAGAGACCCAGTACTTC
CASSYTGGSETQYF
>.|TRBJ1-5|12|.|TRBV2
TGTGCCAGCAGTCCACCCCTGGGGCCCCAGCATTTT
CASSPPLGPQHF
>.|TRBJ2-1|12|once|TRBV18
TGTGCCAGCTCACCACAGGGGAATGAGCAGTTCTTC
CASSPQGNEQFF
>.|TRBJ2-1|15|.|TRBV3-1/TRBV3-2
TGTGCCAGCAGCCAACAGCGTAGCTCCTACAATGAGCAGTTCTTC
CASSQQRSSYNEQFF
>.|TRBJ2-3|15|.|TRBV4-1
TGCGCCAGCAGCCGCATAATAGCGGCCACAGATACGCAGTATTTT
CASSRIIAATDTQYF
>TRBD2|TRBJ2-5|14|.|TRBV12-5
TGTGCTAGTGGTCACGGGACTAGCGCGGAGACCCAGTACTTC
CASGHGTSAETQYF